The following is a T cell receptor (beta chain) sequence with its context. Using immunoSEQ multiplex PCR, the repertoire was profiled, and TCRdb retains in-frame clones only, with some absent. The sample contains 110,000 to 150,000 clones, roughly 84% of which appear only once. The source of the sample is a study of blood T cell repertoires in COVID-19. Study in general: In each case, the material was cDNA or gDNA derived from T cells, B-cell-depleted T cells, or PBMCs.

Germline V lookup: CDR1 KGHSH, CDR2 LQKENI. V was trimmed by 3 bases and J by 3 bases, leaving 9 bases between them. CDR3 length equals 13 residues. The sample consisted of peripheral blood. The chain joins TRBV18 to TRBJ2-7; the D is unclear. This receptor was taken from a human donor in a cohort sampled during active COVID-19. In nucleotides, the CDR3 is TGTGCCAGCTCACCGATACAAGACTACGAGCAGTACTTC. As protein: CASSPIQDYEQYF.